The sequence of this TCR beta chain was determined in a study of shared clonotypes between healthy human individuals. For the study at large: The cohort had a couple of women and a few men, ages 18 to 49.

V was shortened by 6 bases and J by 0 bases, with 11 bases between the two germline ends. Germline loops: CDR1 MDHEN, CDR2 SYDVKM. This CDR3 has 15 amino acids. Only in-frame clones appear in the TCRdb table, and some are missing; sequencing was by immunoSEQ multiplex PCR. The table lists more than 2,000,000 clones, 80% to 95% of them singletons, with roughly 0.36% in the top ten. This chain links TRBV28 with TRBJ1-4; D not certain. Source material: naive CD4+ T cells from PBMCs. Subset specified: CD45RA+ positively selected. This sequence originates from a man between 18 and 35 years old in good health. Some clones in this sample may be carry-over from other donors' samples. The CDR3 nucleotides read TGTGCCAGCAGAGGCAGGCCTTCAACTAATGAAAAACTGTTTTTT. Translating gives CASRGRPSTNEKLFF.